The 2 T cell receptor beta chains in this list originate from one sample, sequenced in a study of blood T cell repertoires in COVID-19. Libraries were prepared by immunoSEQ multiplex PCR; TCRdb keeps only in-frame clonotypes and omits some of them. The sample comprises under 90,000 clones, roughly 85% of which are singletons, and approximately 5.9% rests with the top ten. Sequences were obtained from peripheral blood. These receptors were collected from a man aged 55 to 70 with acute or convalescent COVID-19.

The chain is built from TRBV18 and TRBJ1-5; D gene ambiguous. Looked up from germline, CDR1 is KGHSH and CDR2 is LQKENI. V lost 3 bases, J lost 9 bases, and 18 bases lay in between. This CDR3 region has 15 residues. The DNA of the CDR3 is TGTGCCAGCTCACCTCGCGGGTCGCCGGCAGGGCCCCAGCATTTT. Its translation is CASSPRGSPAGPQHF.

This clone came up once. In DNA form, the CDR3 reads TGTGCCAGCAGCCTAACCGGGACAGTGAACACTGAAGCTTTCTTT. Translated, it gives CASSLTGTVNTEAFF. This rearrangement joins TRBV7-8 to TRBJ1-1; TRBD1 aligns across 7 bases. Trimming at V came to 5 bases and at J to 0 bases, leaving 6 bases not matched to a gene. The CDR3 covers 15 residues. CDR1 is SGHVS, CDR2 FQNEAQ, per germline. The full variable domain, completed using reference TRBV7-8 and TRBJ1-1, is GAGVSQSPRYKVAKRGQDVALRCDPISGHVSLFWYQQALGQGPEFLTYFQNEAQLDKSGLPSDRFFAERPEGSVSTLKIQRTQQEDSAVYLCASSLTGTVNTEAFFGQGTRLTVV.